This TCR beta chain was sequenced in a study of CD8 T cells in ankylosing spondylitis. Study findings and constraints: Ankylosing spondylitis blood appeared to be characterized by a TCR beta motif of about 8 highly homologous variants.

This clonotype was counted a few times. Its antigen is currently unknown. TCRdb reprocessed the 5' RACE reads with MiXCR, giving one entry per CDR3 protein. This table holds under 950,000 distinct CDR3 sequences, 15% to 20% found once. V lost 8 bases, J lost 5 bases, and 15 bases lay in between. CDR1 is MDHEN, CDR2 SYDVKM, per germline. This CDR3 has 13 amino acids. The chain links TRBV28 to TRBJ1-1; tentatively, D is TRBD1 (5 bases). Sequencing input: blood, either unsorted or a sorted T cell fraction (not recorded which). The TCR originated in a male donor with ankylosing spondylitis. The CDR3 here is CASGAGGETEAFF. The CDR3 nucleotides read TGTGCCAGCGGGGCGGGTGGGGAGACTGAAGCTTTCTTT.